The 9 T cell receptor beta chains below come from one sample, sequenced in a study of neurological immune-mediated disorders. Each CDR3 protein is one row after TCRdb ran MiXCR on the 5' RACE reads. The table shows 35,000 to 40,000 distinct CDR3 sequences, with more than 9% occurring only once. The sample was CD4+ T cells from blood. The receptors were sampled from a woman aged 25-40 years with HTLV-1-associated myelopathy (HAM/TSP).

This clonotype was seen at least ten times. The CDR3 spells CATRAYEKLFF. In DNA form, the CDR3 reads TGTGCCACCCGGGCCTATGAAAAACTGTTTTTT. The chain recombines TRBV6-5 with TRBJ1-4; D is uncertain. CDR1 and CDR2 from the germline V gene are MNHEY and SVGAGI. V was trimmed by 10 bases and J by 6 bases, leaving 9 bases between them. This CDR3 is 11 amino acids long.

Notes on this clonotype: Since a much larger clone is just one base distant, this may be a read error. The chain employs TRBV20-1 and TRBJ2-3; D is unclear. CDR3 size: 12 residues. Germline V CDR1 and CDR2: DFQATT, SNEGSKA (reference sequence). Trimming cost V 4 bases and J 7 bases, with 12 bases left between them. For the CDR3, the DNA is TGCAGTGCTACTGCCATTGGGTATACGCAGTATTTT. This encodes CSATAIGYTQYF.

This clonotype has at least ten counts. This chain links TRBV10-3 with TRBJ1-1; D gene uncertain. CDR3 length equals 13 residues. The ends were cut back, 7 bases at V and 1 base at J, with 10 bases in the middle. Germline CDR1 ENHRY, CDR2 SYGVKD. The DNA for the CDR3 is TGTGCCATCAAAAGGACTGAGAACACTGAAGCTTTCTTT. Encoded protein: CAIKRTENTEAFF.

V gene TRBV20-1 combines with J gene TRBJ2-4, with a weak D call TRBD2 (6 bases). The V gene lost 6 bases and the J gene lost 8 bases, with 20 bases spanning the gap. The CDR3 is 14 residues long. CDR1 and CDR2 from the germline V gene are DFQATT and SNEGSKA (reference sequence). This chain's CDR3 is CSASHGGARDIQYF. CDR3 coding DNA: TGCAGTGCCTCACATGGAGGGGCTAGAGACATTCAGTACTTC.

This chain uses TRBV15 with TRBJ1-1; D uncertain. Germline V gene data show CDR1 as LNHNV and CDR2 as YYDKDF (reference sequence). The CDR3 has 12 amino acids. V was cut by 8 bases and J by 13 bases, with 20 bases left in between. The CDR3 reads CATGEPSTEDFF. In DNA, the CDR3 is TGTGCCACCGGGGAACCCTCAACTGAGGATTTCTTT.

This clonotype was picked up many times. The genes are TRBV7-9 and TRBJ2-1; D tentatively fits TRBD1 or TRBD2 (5 bases each). The CDR3 length is 15 residues. Germline V CDR1 and CDR2: SEHNR, FQNEAQ (reference sequence). V lost 1 base and J 7 bases, leaving 14 bases between the germline ends. CDR3 in DNA: TGTGCCAGCAGCTTAGTGAAGTGGGGGTTAAATGAGCAGTTCTTC. Residues: CASSLVKWGLNEQFF.

This clonotype rates as medium-sized. V is TRBV12-3 or TRBV12-4 and J is TRBJ1-5; D gene unclear. V was clipped by 3 bases and J by 3 bases, with 6 bases between them. The CDR3 runs 13 residues. CDR3 DNA: TGTGCCAGCAGTTTCAGGTCCAATCAGCCCCAGCATTTT. This gives the protein CASSFRSNQPQHF.

This clonotype was seen ten or more times. The chain combines TRBV29-1 with TRBJ1-1; a weak D match, TRBD1 (6 bases). Trimming took off 8 bases at V and 5 bases at J, with 21 bases between the two ends. Germline assignment: CDR1 SQVTM and CDR2 ANQGSEA. The CDR3 has 14 residues. The CDR3 protein is CSHPGEGGDTEAFF. CDR3 nucleotides: TGCAGCCACCCCGGGGAGGGGGGTGATACTGAAGCTTTCTTT.

This clonotype was counted many times. The chain carries TRBV6-2 or TRBV6-3 and TRBJ2-3; the D gene could be TRBD1 or TRBD2 (5 bases each). The germline CDR1 and CDR2 sequences are MNHEY and SVGEGT. The CDR3 length is 13 residues. The germline V and J ends were trimmed by 7 bases and 2 bases, with 10 bases remaining between them. The CDR3 loop reads CASMPGTTDTQYF. CDR3 coding DNA: TGTGCCAGCATGCCGGGGACCACAGATACGCAGTATTTT.